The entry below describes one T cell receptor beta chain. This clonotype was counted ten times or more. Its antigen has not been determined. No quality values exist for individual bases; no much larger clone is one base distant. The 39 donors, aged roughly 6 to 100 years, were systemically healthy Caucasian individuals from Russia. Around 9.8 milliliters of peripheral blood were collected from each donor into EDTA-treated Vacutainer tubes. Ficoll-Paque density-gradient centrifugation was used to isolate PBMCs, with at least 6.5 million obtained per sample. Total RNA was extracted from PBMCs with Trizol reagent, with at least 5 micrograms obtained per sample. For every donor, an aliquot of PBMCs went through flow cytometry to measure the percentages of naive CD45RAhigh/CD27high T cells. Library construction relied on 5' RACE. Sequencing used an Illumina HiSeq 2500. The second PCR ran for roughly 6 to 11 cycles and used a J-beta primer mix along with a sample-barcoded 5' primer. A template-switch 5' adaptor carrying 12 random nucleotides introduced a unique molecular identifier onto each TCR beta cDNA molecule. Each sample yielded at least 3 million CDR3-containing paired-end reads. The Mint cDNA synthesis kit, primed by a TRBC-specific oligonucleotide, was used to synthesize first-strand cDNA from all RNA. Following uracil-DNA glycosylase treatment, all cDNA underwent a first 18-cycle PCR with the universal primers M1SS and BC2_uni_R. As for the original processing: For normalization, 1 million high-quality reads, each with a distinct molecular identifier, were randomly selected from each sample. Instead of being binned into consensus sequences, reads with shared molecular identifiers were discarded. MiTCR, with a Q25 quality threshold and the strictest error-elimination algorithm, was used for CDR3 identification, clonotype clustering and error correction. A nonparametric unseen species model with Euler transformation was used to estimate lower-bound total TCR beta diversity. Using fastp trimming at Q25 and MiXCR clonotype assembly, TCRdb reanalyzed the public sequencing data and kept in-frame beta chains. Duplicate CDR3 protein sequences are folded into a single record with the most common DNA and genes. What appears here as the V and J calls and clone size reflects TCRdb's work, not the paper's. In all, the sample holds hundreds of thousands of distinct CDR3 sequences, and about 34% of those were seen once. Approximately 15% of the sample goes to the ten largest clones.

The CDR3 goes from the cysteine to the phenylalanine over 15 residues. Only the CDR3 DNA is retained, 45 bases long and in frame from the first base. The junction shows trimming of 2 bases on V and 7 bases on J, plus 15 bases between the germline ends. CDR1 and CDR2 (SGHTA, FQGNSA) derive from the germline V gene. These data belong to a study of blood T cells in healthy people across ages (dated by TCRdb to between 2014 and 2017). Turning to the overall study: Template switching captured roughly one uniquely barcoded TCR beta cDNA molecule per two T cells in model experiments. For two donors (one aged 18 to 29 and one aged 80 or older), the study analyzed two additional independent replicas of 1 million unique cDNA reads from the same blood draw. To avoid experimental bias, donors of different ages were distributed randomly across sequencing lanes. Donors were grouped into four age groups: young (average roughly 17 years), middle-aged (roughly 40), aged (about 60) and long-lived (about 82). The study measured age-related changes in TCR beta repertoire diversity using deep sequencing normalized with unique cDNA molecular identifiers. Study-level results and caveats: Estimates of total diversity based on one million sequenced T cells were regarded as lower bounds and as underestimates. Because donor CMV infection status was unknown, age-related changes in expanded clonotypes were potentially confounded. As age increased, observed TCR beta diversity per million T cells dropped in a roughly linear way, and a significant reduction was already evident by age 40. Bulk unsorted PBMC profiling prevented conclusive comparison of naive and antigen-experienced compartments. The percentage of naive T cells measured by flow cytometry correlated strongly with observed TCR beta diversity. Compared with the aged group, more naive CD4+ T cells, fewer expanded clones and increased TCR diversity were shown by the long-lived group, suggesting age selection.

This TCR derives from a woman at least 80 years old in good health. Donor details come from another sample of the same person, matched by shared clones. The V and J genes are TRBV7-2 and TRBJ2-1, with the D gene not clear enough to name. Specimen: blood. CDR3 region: CASSLSFRAGNEQFF. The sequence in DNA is TGTGCCAGCAGCTTAAGTTTCCGGGCTGGGAATGAGCAGTTCTTC.